The present entry profiles one T cell receptor (beta chain) with its context. Its specific antigen is unknown. No clone much larger than this one lies a single base away; base qualities are absent. The sample belongs to a study of a mutant IDH1 vaccine in newly diagnosed glioma (dated by TCRdb to the early 2020s). Background for the entire study: Across visits V03 through V10, patients got a total of eight vaccinations, given in weeks 1, 3, 5, 7, 11, 15, 19 and 23. Of the approximately 30 treated patients, 62.5% were male and approximately 38% were female, and a mean age of about 37 years was recorded. Peripheral blood was collected at six visits: V03 (baseline), V05, V07, V10, V12 and V13. Longitudinal TCRB deep sequencing was done for 25 treated patients, wherever samples were available for exploratory analyses. Before enrollment, patients had received standard therapy of radiotherapy alone, temozolomide alone, or radiochemotherapy with temozolomide; most received the combination. Vaccination started 4-6 weeks after radiotherapy alone, or was given together with temozolomide cycles in the groups whose treatment included chemotherapy. Overall study results and their limits: Pseudoprogression seemed to be unrelated to changes in the top peripheral T cell clonotypes found by TCRB sequencing. Immune responses induced by the vaccine were seen in roughly 92% of patients across multiple MHC alleles. PBMC samples for TCRB deep sequencing were selected based on availability. The authors noted that analyses of patient blood samples could not be reproduced because of sample limitations.

The sample's time point label, decoded: week 11, during vaccination. Each vaccine dose, consisting of 300 ug of a 20-mer mutant IDH1 peptide in Montanide, was administered subcutaneously with topical imiquimod. All donors had newly diagnosed IDH1-mutant astrocytomas of WHO grade 3 or 4 that showed loss of nuclear ATRX. The samples were drawn from NOA16, a multicentre, single-arm, open-label phase I trial in Germany that tested a mutant IDH1 peptide vaccine in humans for the first time. Genomic DNA for TCRB sequencing was isolated from EDTA blood with the DNeasy Blood and Tissue Kit. Per the germline V gene, KGHSH is the CDR1 and LQKENI is the CDR2. The CDR3 has 16 amino acids, counting the end cysteine and phenylalanine. CDR3 DNA only is kept here, 48 bases in frame from base 1. V was cut back by 5 bases and J by 1 base, leaving a gap of 12 bases between them. The library was generated by the immunoSEQ multiplex PCR assay. Rearranged TCR beta chain sequences were amplified with the hsTCRB Kit following the manufacturer's protocol. An Illumina MiSeq was used to sequence the TCRB libraries. As for the original processing: The proprietary platform of the kit vendor was used for demultiplexing, trimming and gene mapping. TCRdb limited this immuneACCESS table to in-frame rearrangements with V and J called. A share of clones is missing; checked studies link under half to unresolved V genes, and the rest is unexplained. The V and J calls and clone size were taken over from that table, and D and trimming were inferred from the DNA. Here the sample has around 60,000 clones; about 91% occur a single time. Around 2% of the sample rests with the top ten.

The sample in question was PBMCs, obtained from a glioma patient whose treatment included an IDH1 peptide vaccine. This receptor was obtained from a man aged 35 to 55 with glioma. The receptor chain draws on TRBV18 and TRBJ2-6, with the D gene not clear enough to name. CDR3 sequence: CASSSSRVSGANVLTF. DNA sequence: TGTGCCAGCTCATCTTCACGGGTTTCTGGGGCCAACGTCCTGACTTTC.